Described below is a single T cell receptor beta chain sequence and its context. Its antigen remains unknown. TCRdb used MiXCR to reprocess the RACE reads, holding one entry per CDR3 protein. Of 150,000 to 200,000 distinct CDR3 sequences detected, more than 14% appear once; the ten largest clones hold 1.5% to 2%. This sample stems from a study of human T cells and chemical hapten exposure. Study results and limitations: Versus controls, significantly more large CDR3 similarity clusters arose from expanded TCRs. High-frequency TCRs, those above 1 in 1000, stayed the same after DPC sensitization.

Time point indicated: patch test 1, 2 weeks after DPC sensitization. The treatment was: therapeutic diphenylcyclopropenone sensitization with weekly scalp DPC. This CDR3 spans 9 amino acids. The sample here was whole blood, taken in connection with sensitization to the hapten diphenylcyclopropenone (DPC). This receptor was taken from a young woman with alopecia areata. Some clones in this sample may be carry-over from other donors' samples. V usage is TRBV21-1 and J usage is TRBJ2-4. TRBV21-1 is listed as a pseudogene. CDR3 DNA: TGTGCCAGGCCAGGCATTCAGTACTTC. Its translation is CARPGIQYF.